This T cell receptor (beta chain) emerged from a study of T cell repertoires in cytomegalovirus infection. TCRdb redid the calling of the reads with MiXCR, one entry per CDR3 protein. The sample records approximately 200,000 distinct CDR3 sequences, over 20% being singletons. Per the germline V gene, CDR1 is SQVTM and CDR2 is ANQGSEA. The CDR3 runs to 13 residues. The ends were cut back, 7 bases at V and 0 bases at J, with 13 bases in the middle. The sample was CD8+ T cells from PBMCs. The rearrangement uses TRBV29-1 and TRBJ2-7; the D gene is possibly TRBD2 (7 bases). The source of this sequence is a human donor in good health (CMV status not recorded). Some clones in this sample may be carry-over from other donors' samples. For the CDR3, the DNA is TGCAGCGCTAAGGGAGGGGGCTCCTACGAGCAGTACTTC. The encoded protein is CSAKGGGSYEQYF.